The clone carrying this TCR beta chain appeared once. Its antigen is currently unknown. This sample was included in a study of T cell responses to AZD1222 COVID-19 vaccine. Study-level results: Donors, mostly white British, included more females; clonal diversity was possibly underestimated. Baseline serology detected seropositivity in only a handful of AZD1222 recipients.

TCRdb's copy holds only in-frame clones and misses some; the assay was immunoSEQ multiplex PCR. The sample has roughly 65,000 clones; around four fifths are singletons. Trimming cost V 2 bases and J 6 bases, with 10 bases left between them. Germline values: CDR1 MDHEN, CDR2 SYDVKM. This CDR3 spans 13 amino acids. Sequenced here: peripheral blood, sampled 28 days after the second AZD1222 dose. V is TRBV28 and J is TRBJ1-2, with D possibly matching TRBD1 (5 bases). The sequence came from an adult who received the AZD1222 COVID-19 vaccine. This CDR3 is CASSLPRDNGYTF. As DNA, the CDR3 is TGTGCCAGCAGTTTACCCAGGGATAATGGCTACACCTTC.